This T cell receptor (beta chain) was captured in a study of OX40 agonist ivuxolimab in advanced cancers. Study information: Patients were given ivuxolimab, an antibody that agonizes OX40 (CD134).

Generated by immunoSEQ multiplex PCR, the TCRdb table keeps only in-frame clones and is missing some. The sample yields just over 90,000 clones, around 94% seen once. The germline gives CDR1 SGHDT, CDR2 YYEEEE. Deletions cut 0 bases from V and 0 bases from J, with 15 bases between. This CDR3 is 17 amino acids long. Patients with autoimmune history or systemic immunosuppression were excluded. The specimen comprised CD4+ or CD8+ T cells sorted from blood, sampled in a trial of the OX40 agonist ivuxolimab. J is TRBJ1-1 and V is TRBV5-6; D possibly corresponds to TRBD1 (5 bases). This TCR was recovered from an adult with an advanced solid tumor such as melanoma, head and neck, liver or kidney cancer. Here the CDR3 DNA reads TGTGCCAGCAGCTTGGGATTGCAGGGAATCTTGAACACTGAAGCTTTCTTT. Protein: CASSLGLQGILNTEAFF.